This T cell receptor (beta chain) emerged from a study of tumor-infiltrating lymphocytes in oesophageal squamous cell carcinoma. TCRdb re-called the PCR reads with MiXCR, one entry per CDR3 protein. This repertoire shows 10,000 to 15,000 distinct CDR3 sequences, approximately 50% found once; its top ten account for roughly 14%. By sample fraction, this clonotype is medium-sized. Trimming removed 2 bases at V and 3 bases at J, with 10 bases between. This CDR3 is 14 amino acids long. The TCR comes from a male donor with esophageal squamous cell carcinoma. The rearrangement uses TRBV12-3 or TRBV12-4 and TRBJ1-1, with D perhaps matching TRBD1 (6 bases). The specimen was normal esophageal tissue next to the tumor. The CDR3 nucleotides are TGTGCCAGCAGTTTACGGGGGGCGGACACTGAAGCTTTCTTT. Its protein product is CASSLRGADTEAFF.